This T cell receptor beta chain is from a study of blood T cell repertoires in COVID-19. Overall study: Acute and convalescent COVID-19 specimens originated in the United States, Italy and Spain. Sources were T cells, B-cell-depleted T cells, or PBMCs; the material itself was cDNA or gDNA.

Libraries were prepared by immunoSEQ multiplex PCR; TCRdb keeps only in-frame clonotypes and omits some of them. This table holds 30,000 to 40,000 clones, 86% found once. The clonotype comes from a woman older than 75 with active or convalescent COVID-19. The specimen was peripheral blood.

The CDR3 DNA reads as TGTGCCAGCAGCTTCGGCAGGGCCTACGAGCAGTACTTC. Its translation is CASSFGRAYEQYF. V gene TRBV5-4 combines with J gene TRBJ2-7; D possibly corresponds to TRBD1 (5 bases). The V end was cut by 2 bases, the J end by 2 bases, with 8 bases between. This CDR3 region has 13 residues. Germline lookup yields CDR1 SGHNT and CDR2 YYREEE (reference sequence). The whole variable domain, remainder taken from reference TRBV5-4 and TRBJ2-7, is ETGVTQSPTHLIKTRGQQVTLRCSSQSGHNTVSWYQQALGQGPQFIFQYYREEENGRGNFPPRFSGLQFPNYSSELNVNALELDDSALYLCASSFGRAYEQYFGPGTRLTVT.